The sequence of this TCR beta chain was determined in a study of T cell changes during pregnancy in multiple sclerosis. Assay used: immunoSEQ multiplex PCR; TCRdb lists only in-frame clones, some missing. Of tens of thousands of clones listed, roughly 90% are singletons. V lost 6 bases to trimming and J lost 8 bases; unmatched junction nucleotides: 7. The CDR3 is made up of 13 amino acids. Per germline, CDR1 MDHEN and CDR2 SYDVKM. The input for sequencing was peripheral blood, taken in the first trimester of pregnancy. The rearrangement uses TRBV28 and TRBJ1-2; 9 bases are shared with TRBD1. This clonotype was obtained from a female donor in good health, enrolled as a control in a pregnancy study. The CDR3: CASSIQGAKGYTF. The DNA for the CDR3 is TGTGCCAGCAGCATACAGGGGGCGAAAGGCTACACCTTC.